This TCR beta chain is drawn from a study of T cell responses to AZD1222 COVID-19 vaccine. Repertoires were generated with immunoSEQ multiplex PCR, while TCRdb's copy carries only in-frame clones and drops some. In the table there are some 170,000 clones, 92% of which are singletons. The V end lost 0 bases, the J end lost 2 bases, and 14 bases lay between the germline ends. Germline V gives CDR1 SGHKS, CDR2 YYEKEE (reference sequence). The CDR3 is 16 amino acids. Sequenced here: peripheral blood, sampled 28 days after the second AZD1222 dose. This TCR was recovered from an adult who received the AZD1222 COVID-19 vaccine. The rearrangement joins TRBV5-5 to TRBJ1-2, with D unresolved. CDR3 sequence: CASSLEPGYLNYGYTF. The CDR3 DNA reads TGTGCCAGCAGCTTGGAACCAGGATACTTGAACTATGGCTACACCTTC. The full variable domain, its missing parts supplied by reference TRBV5-5 and TRBJ1-2, is DAGVTQSPTHLIKTRGQQVTLRCSPISGHKSVSWYQQVLGQGPQFIFQYYEKEERGRGNFPDRFSARQFPNYSSELNVNALLLGDSALYLCASSLEPGYLNYGYTFGSGTRLTVV.